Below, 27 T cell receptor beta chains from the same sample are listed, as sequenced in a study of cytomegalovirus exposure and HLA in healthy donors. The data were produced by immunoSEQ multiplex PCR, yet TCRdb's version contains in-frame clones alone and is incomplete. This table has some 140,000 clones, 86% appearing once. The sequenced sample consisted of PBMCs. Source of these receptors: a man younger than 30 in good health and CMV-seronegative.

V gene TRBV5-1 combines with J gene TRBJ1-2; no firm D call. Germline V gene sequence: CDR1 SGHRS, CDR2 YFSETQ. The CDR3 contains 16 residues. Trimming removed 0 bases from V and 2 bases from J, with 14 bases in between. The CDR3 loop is CASSLGSGRGNYGYTF. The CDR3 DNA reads TGCGCCAGCAGCTTGGGGAGCGGTCGAGGGAACTATGGCTACACCTTC.

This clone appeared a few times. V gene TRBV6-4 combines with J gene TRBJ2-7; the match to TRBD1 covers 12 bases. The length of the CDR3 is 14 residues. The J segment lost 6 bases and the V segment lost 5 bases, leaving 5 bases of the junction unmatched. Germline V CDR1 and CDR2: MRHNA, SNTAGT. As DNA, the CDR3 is TGTGCCAGCAGTCCGGGACAGGGGGCTAGCGAGCAGTACTTC. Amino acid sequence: CASSPGQGASEQYF.

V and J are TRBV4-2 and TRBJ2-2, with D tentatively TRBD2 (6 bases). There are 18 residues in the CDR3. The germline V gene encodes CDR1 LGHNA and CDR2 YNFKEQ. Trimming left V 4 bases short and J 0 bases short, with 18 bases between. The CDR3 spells CASSRSGRRAANTGELFF. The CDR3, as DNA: TGTGCCAGCAGCCGTAGCGGACGGCGGGCCGCGAACACCGGGGAGCTGTTTTTT.

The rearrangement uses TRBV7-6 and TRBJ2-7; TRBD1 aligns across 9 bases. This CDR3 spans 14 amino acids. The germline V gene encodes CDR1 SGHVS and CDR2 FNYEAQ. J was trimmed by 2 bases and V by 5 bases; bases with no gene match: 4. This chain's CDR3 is CASSQGQGTYEQYF. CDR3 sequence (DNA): TGTGCCAGCAGCCAAGGACAGGGGACCTACGAGCAGTACTTC. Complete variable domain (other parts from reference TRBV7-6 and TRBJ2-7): GAGVSQSPRYKVTKRGQDVALRCDPISGHVSLYWYRQALGQGPEFLTYFNYEAQQDKSGLPNDRFSAERPEGSISTLTIQRTEQRDSAMYRCASSQGQGTYEQYFGPGTRLTVT.

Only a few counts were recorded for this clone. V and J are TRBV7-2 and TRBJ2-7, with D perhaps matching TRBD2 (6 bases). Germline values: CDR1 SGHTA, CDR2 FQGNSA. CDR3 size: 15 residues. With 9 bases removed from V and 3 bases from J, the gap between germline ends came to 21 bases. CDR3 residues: CASQPSSGLLYEQYF. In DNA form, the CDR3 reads TGTGCCAGTCAACCAAGTAGCGGACTTCTCTACGAGCAGTACTTC.

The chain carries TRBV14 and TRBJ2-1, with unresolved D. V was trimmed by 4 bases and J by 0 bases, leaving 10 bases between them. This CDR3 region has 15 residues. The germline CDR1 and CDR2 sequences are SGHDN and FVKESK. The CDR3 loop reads CASSLFLSSYNEQFF. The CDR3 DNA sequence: TGTGCCAGCAGCCTTTTCTTGAGCTCCTACAATGAGCAGTTCTTC.

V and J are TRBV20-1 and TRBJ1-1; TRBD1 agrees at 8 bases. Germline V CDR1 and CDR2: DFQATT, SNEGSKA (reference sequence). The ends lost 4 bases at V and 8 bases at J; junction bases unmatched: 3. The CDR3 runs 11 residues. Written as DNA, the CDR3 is TGCAGTGCTATCTGGACAGGGGAAGCTTTCTTT. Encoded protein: CSAIWTGEAFF.

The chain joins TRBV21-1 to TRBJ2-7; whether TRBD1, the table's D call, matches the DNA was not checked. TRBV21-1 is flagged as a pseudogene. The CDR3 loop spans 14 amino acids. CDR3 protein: CASRGTGGWYEQYF. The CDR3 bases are TGTGCCAGCAGAGGGACAGGGGGTTGGTACGAGCAGTACTTC.

CDR3 sequence reads: CAWSVQGSSGNTIYF. The CDR3, as DNA: TGTGCCTGGAGTGTACAGGGGAGCTCTGGAAACACCATATATTTT. This sequence joins TRBV30 and TRBJ1-3, with TRBD1 identical over 7 bases. Germline assignment: CDR1 GTSNPN and CDR2 SVGIG (reference sequence). J lost 0 bases, V lost 0 bases, and 2 bases had no gene match. The length of the CDR3 is 15 residues.

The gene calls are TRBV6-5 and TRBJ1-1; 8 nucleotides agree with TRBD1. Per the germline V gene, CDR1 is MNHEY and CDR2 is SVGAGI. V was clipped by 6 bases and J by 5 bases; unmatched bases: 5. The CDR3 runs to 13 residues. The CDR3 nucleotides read TGTGCCAGCAGACAGGGGGTGGGTACTGAAGCTTTCTTT. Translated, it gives CASRQGVGTEAFF.

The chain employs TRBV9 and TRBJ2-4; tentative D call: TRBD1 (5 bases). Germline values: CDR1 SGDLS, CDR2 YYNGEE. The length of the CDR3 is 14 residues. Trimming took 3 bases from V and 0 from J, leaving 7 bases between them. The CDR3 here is CASSETVAKNIQYF. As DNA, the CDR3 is TGTGCCAGCAGCGAGACAGTAGCCAAAAACATTCAGTACTTC.

CDR3 coding DNA: TGTGCCAGCAGCCGGGACAGGGGAGAGACCCAGTACTTC. This translates into CASSRDRGETQYF. This chain connects TRBV14 to TRBJ2-5; 10 bases align to TRBD1. The V gene's germline CDR1 is SGHDN and CDR2 FVKESK. Trimming took 4 bases from V and 4 from J; bases not matched to a gene: 0. The CDR3 sequence is 13 residues long.

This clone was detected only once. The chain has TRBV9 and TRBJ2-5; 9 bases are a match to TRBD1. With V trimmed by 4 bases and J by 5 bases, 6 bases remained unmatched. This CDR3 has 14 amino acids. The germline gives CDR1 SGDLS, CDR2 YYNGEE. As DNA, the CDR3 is TGTGCCAGCAGCTTACAGGGGGCCGGGGAGACCCAGTACTTC. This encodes CASSLQGAGETQYF.

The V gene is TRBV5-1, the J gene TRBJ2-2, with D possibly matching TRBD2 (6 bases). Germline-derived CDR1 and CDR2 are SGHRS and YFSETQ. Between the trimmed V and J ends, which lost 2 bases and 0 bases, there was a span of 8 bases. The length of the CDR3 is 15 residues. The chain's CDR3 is CASSFSGANTGELFF. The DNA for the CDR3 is TGCGCCAGCAGCTTTTCGGGGGCGAACACCGGGGAGCTGTTTTTT. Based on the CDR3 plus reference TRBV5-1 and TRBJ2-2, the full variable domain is KAGVTQTPRYLIKTRGQQVTLSCSPISGHRSVSWYQQTPGQGLQFLFEYFSETQRNKGNFPGRFSGRQFSNSRSEMNVSTLELGDSALYLCASSFSGANTGELFFGEGSRLTVL.

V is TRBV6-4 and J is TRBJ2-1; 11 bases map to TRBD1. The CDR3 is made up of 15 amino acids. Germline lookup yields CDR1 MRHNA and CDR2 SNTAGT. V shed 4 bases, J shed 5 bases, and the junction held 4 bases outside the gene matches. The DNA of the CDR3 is TGTGCCAGCAGTGCTGGGACAGGGGGTGACAATGAGCAGTTCTTC. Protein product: CASSAGTGGDNEQFF.

This CDR3 is CASSKQDSYGYTF. The DNA of the CDR3 is TGTGCCAGTAGTAAACAGGACAGCTATGGCTACACCTTC. The chain carries TRBV19 and TRBJ1-2, with a tentative D call TRBD1 (6 bases). V was clipped by 4 bases and J by 4 bases, with 10 bases between them. Looked up from germline, CDR1 is LNHDA and CDR2 is SQIVND (reference sequence). The CDR3 length is 13 residues.

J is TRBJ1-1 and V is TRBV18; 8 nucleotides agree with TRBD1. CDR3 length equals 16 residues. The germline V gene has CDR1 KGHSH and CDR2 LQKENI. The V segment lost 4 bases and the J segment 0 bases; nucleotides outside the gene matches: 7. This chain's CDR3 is CASSLQGAAMNTEAFF. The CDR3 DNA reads TGTGCCAGCTCACTCCAGGGGGCTGCCATGAACACTGAAGCTTTCTTT.

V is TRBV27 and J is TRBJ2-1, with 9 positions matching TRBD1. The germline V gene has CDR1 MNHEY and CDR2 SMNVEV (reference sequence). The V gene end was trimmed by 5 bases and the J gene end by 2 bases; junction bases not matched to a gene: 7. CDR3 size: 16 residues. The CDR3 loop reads CASSLAGTGTYNEQFF. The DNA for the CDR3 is TGTGCCAGCAGTCTCGCCGGGACAGGGACCTACAATGAGCAGTTCTTC.

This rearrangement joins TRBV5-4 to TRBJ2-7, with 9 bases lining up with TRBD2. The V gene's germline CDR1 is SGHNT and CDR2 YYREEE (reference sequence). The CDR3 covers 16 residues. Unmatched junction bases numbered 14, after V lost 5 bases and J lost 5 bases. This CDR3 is CASSLLGAGGPHEQYF. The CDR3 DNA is TGTGCCAGCAGTTTGCTCGGGGCGGGAGGGCCCCACGAGCAGTACTTC.

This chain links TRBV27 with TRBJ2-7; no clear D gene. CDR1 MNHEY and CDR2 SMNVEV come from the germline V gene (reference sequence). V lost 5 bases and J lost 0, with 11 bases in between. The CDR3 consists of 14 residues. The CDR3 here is CASSRVALSYEQYF. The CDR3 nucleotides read TGTGCCAGCAGTCGGGTAGCCCTCTCCTACGAGCAGTACTTC.

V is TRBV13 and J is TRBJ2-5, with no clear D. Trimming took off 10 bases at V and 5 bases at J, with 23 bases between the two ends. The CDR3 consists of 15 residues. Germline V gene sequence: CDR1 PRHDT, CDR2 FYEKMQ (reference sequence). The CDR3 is CATNHRSRSSETQYF. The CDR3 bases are TGTGCCACCAACCATAGGAGTCGGAGTTCGGAGACCCAGTACTTC.

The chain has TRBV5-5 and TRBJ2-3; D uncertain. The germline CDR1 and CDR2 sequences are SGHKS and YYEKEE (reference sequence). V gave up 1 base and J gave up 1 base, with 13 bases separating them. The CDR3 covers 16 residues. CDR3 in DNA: TGTGCCAGCAGCTTGACGGTACCTGCGGGCACAGATACGCAGTATTTT. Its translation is CASSLTVPAGTDTQYF.

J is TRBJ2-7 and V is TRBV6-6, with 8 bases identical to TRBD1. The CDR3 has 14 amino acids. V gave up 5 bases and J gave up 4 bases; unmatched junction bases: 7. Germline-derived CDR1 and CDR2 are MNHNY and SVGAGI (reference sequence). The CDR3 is CASSTRDRRYEQYF. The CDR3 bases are TGTGCCAGCAGTACCCGGGACAGGCGGTACGAGCAGTACTTC.

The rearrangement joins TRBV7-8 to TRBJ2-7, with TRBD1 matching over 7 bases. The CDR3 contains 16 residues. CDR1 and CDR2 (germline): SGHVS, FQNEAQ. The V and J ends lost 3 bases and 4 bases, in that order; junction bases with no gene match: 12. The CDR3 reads CASSFGVTGAKYEQYF. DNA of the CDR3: TGTGCCAGCAGCTTTGGCGTAACAGGGGCAAAATACGAGCAGTACTTC. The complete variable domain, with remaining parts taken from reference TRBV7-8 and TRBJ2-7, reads GAGVSQSPRYKVAKRGQDVALRCDPISGHVSLFWYQQALGQGPEFLTYFQNEAQLDKSGLPSDRFFAERPEGSVSTLKIQRTQQEDSAVYLCASSFGVTGAKYEQYFGPGTRLTVT.

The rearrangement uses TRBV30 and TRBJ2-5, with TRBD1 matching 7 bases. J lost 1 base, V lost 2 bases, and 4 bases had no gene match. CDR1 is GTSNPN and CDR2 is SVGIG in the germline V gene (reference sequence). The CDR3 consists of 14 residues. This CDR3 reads CAWSLGQPQETQYF. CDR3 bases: TGTGCCTGGAGTTTGGGACAGCCCCAAGAGACCCAGTACTTC.

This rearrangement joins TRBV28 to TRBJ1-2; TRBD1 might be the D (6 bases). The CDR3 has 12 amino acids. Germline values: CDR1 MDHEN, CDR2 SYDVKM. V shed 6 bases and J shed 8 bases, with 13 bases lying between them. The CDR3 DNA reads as TGTGCCAGCAGGAGGGACATTTCAGGCTACACCTTC. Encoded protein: CASRRDISGYTF.

The CDR3 nucleotides read TGTGCCAGCTCACCGGACAGGGTCGACGAGCAGTTCTTC. Protein: CASSPDRVDEQFF. V usage is TRBV18 and J usage is TRBJ2-1, with 8 bases fitting TRBD1. The CDR3 extends over 13 amino acids. The V gene end was trimmed by 3 bases and the J gene end by 10 bases; junction bases not matched to a gene: 5. Looked up from germline, CDR1 is KGHSH and CDR2 is LQKENI.